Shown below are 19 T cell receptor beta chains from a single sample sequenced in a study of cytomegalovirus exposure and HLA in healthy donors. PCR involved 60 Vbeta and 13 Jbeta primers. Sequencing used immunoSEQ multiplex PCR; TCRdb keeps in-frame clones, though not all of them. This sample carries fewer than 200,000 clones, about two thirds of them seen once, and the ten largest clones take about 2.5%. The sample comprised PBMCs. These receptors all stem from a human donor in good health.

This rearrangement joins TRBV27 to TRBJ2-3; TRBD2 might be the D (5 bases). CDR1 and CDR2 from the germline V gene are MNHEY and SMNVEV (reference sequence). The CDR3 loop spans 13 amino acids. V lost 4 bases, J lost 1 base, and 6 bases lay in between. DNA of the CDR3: TGTGCCAGCAGTTGGACTGGCACAGATACGCAGTATTTT. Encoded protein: CASSWTGTDTQYF.

DNA of the CDR3: TGTGCCAGCAGTGAAAGAGGGTCCCTCCACTTT. This codes for CASSERGSLHF. This chain links TRBV6-1 with TRBJ1-6; D unclear. The CDR3 runs 11 residues. V was shortened by 2 bases and J by 14 bases, with 7 bases between the two germline ends. Germline values: CDR1 MNHNS, CDR2 SASEGT.

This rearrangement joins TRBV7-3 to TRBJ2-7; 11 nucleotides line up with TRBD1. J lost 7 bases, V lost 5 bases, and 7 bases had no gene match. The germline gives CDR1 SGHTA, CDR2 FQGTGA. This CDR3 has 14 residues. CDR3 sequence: CASSRGQGAEEQYF. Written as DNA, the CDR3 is TGTGCCAGCAGCCGTGGACAGGGGGCTGAGGAGCAGTACTTC.

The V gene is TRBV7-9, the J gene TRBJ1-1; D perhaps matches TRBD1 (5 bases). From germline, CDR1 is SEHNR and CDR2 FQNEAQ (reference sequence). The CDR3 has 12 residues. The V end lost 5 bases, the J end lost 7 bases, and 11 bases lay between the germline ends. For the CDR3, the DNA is TGTGCCAGCAGCCCTCTAGGGGATGAAGCTTTCTTT. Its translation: CASSPLGDEAFF.

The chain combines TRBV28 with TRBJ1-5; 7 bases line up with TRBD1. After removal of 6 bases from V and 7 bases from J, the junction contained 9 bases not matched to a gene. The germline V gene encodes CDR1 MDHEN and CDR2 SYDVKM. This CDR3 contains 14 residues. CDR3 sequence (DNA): TGTGCCAGCAGCTTACAGGGGTTTGAGCAGCCCCAGCATTTT. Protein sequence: CASSLQGFEQPQHF. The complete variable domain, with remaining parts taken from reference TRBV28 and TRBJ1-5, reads DVKVTQSSRYLVKRTGEKVFLECVQDMDHENMFWYRQDPGLGLRLIYFSYDVKMKEKGDIPEGYSVSREKKERFSLILESASTNQTSMYLCASSLQGFEQPQHFGDGTRLSIL.

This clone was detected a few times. CDR3 loop: CASSFLGSIPGELFF. In DNA, the CDR3 is TGTGCCAGCAGCTTCCTGGGCAGTATCCCCGGGGAGCTGTTTTTT. V usage is TRBV7-3 and J usage is TRBJ2-2; no clear D gene. The CDR3 runs to 15 residues. CDR1 is SGHTA, CDR2 FQGTGA, per germline. V lost 3 bases and J lost 6, with 14 bases in between.

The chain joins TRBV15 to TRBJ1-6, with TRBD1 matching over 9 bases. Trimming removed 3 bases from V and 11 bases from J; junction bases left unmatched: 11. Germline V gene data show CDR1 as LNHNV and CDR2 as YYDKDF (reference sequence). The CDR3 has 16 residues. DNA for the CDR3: TGTGCCACCAGCAGGGACCCTCCGGGACAGGGAACACCCCTCCACTTT. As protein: CATSRDPPGQGTPLHF.

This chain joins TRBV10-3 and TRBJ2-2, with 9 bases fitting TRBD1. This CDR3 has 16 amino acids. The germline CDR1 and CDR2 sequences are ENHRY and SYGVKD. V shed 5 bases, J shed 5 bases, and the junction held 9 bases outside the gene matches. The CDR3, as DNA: TGTGCCATCAGTACTAAAACAGGGGGCGAAACCGGGGAGCTGTTTTTT. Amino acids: CAISTKTGGETGELFF.

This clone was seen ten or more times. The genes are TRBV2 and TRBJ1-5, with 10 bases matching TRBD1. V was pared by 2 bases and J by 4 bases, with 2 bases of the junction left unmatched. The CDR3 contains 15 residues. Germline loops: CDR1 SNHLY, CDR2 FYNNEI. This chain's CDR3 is CASSEWTGGNQPQHF. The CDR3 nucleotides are TGTGCCAGCAGTGAATGGACAGGGGGTAATCAGCCCCAGCATTTT.

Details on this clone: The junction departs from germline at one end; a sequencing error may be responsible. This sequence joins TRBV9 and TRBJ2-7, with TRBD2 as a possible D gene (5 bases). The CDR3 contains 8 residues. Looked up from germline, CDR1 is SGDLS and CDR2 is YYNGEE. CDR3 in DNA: TGTGCCAGCAGCGCTAGCCCTTTC. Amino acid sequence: CASSASPF.

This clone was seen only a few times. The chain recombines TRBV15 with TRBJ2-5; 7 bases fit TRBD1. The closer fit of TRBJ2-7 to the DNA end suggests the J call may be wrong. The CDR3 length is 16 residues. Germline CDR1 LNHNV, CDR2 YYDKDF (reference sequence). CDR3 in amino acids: CATSRSLGQDGDEQYF. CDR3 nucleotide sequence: TGTGCCACCAGCAGGTCCCTCGGACAGGATGGGGACGAGCAGTACTTC.

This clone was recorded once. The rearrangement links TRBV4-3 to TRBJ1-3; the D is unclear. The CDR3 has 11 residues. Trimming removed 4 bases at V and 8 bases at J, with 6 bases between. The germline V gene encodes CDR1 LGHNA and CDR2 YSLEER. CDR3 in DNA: TGCGCCAGCAGCCCCGGGGACACCATATATTTT. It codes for CASSPGDTIYF.

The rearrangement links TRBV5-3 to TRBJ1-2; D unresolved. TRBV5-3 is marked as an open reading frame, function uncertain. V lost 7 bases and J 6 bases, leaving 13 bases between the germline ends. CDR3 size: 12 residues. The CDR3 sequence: CARGGTYHGYTF. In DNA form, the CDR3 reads TGTGCCAGAGGAGGCACCTACCATGGCTACACCTTC.

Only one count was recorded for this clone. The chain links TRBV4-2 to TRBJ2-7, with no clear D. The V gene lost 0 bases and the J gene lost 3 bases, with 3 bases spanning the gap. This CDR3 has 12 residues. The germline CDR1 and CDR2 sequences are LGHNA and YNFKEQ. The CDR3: CASSQDRYEQYF. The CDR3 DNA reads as TGTGCCAGCAGCCAAGACCGCTACGAGCAGTACTTC.

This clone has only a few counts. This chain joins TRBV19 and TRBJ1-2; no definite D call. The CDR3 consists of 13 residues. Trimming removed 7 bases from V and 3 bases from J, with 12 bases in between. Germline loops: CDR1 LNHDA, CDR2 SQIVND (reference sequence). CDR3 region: CASKYSFHYGYTF. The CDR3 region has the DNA TGTGCCAGTAAATATTCCTTTCACTATGGCTACACCTTC.

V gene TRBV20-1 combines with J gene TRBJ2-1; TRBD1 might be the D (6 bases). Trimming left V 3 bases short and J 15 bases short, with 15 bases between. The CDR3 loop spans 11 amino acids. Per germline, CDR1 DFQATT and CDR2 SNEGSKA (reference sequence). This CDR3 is CSASHRERAFF. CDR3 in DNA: TGCAGTGCTAGTCACAGGGAGCGTGCGTTCTTC.

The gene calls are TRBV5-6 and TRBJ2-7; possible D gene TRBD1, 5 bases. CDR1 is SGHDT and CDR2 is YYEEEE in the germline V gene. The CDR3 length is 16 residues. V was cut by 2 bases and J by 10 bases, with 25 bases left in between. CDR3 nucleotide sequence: TGTGCCAGCAGCTTAGACAGCTCAGCGTTTGCACCCACCCAGTACTTC. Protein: CASSLDSSAFAPTQYF.

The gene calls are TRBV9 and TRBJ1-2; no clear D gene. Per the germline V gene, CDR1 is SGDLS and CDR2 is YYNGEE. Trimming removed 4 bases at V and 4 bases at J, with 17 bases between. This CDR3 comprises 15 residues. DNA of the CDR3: TGTGCCAGCAGCCCAACCGGGTCCAATCCCTATGGCTACACCTTC. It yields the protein CASSPTGSNPYGYTF.

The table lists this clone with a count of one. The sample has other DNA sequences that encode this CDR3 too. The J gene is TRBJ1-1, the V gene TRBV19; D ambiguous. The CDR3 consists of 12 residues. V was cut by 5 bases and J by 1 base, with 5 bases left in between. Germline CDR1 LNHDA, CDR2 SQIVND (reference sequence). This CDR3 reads CASSRQNTEAFF. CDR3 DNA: TGTGCCAGTAGTCGACAGAACACTGAAGCTTTCTTT.